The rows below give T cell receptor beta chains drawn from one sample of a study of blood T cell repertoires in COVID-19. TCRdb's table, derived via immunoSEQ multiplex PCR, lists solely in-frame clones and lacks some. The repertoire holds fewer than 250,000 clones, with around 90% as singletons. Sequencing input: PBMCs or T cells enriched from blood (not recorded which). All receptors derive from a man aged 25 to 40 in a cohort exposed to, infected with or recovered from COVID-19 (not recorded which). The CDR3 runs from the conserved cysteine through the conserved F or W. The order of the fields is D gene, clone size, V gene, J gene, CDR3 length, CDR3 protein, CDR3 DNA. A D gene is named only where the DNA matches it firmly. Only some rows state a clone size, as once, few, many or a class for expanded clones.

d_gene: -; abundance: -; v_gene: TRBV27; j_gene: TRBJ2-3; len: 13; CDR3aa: CASGLTRVDTQYF; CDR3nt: TGTGCCAGCGGTCTAACCCGGGTAGATACGCAGTATTTT
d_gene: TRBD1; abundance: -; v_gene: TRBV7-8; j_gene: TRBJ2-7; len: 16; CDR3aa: CASSIRTGTYSYEQYF; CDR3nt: TGTGCCAGCAGTATCCGGACAGGAACCTACTCCTACGAGCAGTACTTC
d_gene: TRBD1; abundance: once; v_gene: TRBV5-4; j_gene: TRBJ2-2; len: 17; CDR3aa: CASSPKQGVSNTGELFF; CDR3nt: TGTGCCAGCAGCCCTAAACAGGGGGTGTCGAACACCGGGGAGCTGTTTTTT
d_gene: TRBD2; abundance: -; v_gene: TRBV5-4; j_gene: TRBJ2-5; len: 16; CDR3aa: CASSLSGLAVRETQYF; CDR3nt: TGTGCCAGCAGCCTCAGCGGACTAGCCGTCCGTGAGACCCAGTACTTC
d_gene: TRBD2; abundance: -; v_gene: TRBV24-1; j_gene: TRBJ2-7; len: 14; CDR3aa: CATSGGTSSYEQYF; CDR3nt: TGTGCCACCAGTGGAGGGACTAGCTCCTACGAGCAGTACTTC
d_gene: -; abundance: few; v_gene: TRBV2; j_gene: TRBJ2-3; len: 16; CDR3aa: CASRETGTFDTDTQYF; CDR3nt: TGTGCCAGCAGAGAAACCGGGACATTTGATACAGATACGCAGTATTTT
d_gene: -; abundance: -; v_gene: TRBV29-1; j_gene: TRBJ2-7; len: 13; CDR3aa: CSVKLQASYEQYF; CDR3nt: TGCAGCGTTAAATTACAGGCATCCTACGAGCAGTACTTC
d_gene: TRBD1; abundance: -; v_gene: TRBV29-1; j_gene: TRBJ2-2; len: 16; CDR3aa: CSVEDDRGGNTGELFF; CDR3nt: TGCAGCGTTGAAGACGACAGGGGGGGTAACACCGGGGAGCTGTTTTTT
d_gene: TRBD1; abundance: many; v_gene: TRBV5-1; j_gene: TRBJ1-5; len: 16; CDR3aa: CASSPYRGCGEKPQHF; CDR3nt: TGCGCCAGCAGTCCCTACAGGGGCTGCGGAGAAAAGCCCCAGCATTTT
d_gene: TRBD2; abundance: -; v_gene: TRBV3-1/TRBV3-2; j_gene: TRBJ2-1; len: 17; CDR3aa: CASSPRTSGRFYNEQFF; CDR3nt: TGTGCCAGCAGCCCCCGGACTAGCGGGAGGTTCTACAATGAGCAGTTCTTC
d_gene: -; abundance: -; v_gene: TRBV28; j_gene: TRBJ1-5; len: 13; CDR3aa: CATLQGWNQPQHF; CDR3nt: TGTGCCACCCTGCAGGGATGGAATCAGCCCCAGCATTTT
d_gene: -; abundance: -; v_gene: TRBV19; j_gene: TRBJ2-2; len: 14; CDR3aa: CASSIREFTGELFF; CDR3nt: TGTGCCAGTAGTATACGGGAGTTCACCGGGGAGCTGTTTTTT
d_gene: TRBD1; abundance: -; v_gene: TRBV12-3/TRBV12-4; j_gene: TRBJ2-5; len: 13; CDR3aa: CASRPGQQETQYF; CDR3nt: TGTGCCAGCAGGCCGGGACAGCAAGAGACCCAGTACTTC
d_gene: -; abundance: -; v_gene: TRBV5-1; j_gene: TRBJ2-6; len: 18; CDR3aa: CASSRTLNVGSGANVLTF; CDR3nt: TGCGCCAGCAGCCGGACACTAAACGTCGGCTCTGGGGCCAACGTCCTGACTTTC
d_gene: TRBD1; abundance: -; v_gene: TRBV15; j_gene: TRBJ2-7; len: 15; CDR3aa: CATSSEGGSSYEQYF; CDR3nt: TGTGCCACCAGCAGTGAAGGGGGCAGCTCCTACGAGCAGTACTTC
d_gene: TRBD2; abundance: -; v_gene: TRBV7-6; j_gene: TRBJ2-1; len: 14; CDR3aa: CASSPGLADNEQFF; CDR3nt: TGTGCCAGCAGCCCGGGACTAGCGGACAATGAGCAGTTCTTC
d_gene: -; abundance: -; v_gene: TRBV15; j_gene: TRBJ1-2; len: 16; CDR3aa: CATSQSGTIATYGYTF; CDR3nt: TGTGCCACCAGCCAATCCGGGACAATAGCGACCTATGGCTACACCTTC
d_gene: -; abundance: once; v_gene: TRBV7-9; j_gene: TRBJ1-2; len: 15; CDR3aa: CASSLSPGANYGYTF; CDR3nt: TGTGCCAGCAGCTTGAGTCCGGGAGCTAACTATGGCTACACCTTC
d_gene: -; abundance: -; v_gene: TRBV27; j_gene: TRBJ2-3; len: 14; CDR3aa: CASRSAGFTDTQYF; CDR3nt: TGTGCCAGCAGATCGGCGGGATTTACAGATACGCAGTATTTT
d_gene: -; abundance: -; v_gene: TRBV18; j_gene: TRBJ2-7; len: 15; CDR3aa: CASSPPGLATYEQYF; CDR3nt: TGTGCCAGCTCACCACCAGGGCTAGCGACCTACGAGCAGTACTTC
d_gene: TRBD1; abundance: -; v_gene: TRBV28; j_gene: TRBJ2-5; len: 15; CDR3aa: CASTLRGSTGETQYF; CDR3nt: TGTGCCAGCACCCTCAGGGGGAGTACCGGAGAGACCCAGTACTTC
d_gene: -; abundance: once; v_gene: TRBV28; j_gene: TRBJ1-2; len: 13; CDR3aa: CASSLDFNYGYTF; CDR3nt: TGTGCCAGCAGTTTAGACTTTAACTATGGCTACACCTTC
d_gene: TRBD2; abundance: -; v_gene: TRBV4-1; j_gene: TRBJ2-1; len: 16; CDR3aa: CASSQVLAGRYNEQFF; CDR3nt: TGCGCCAGCAGCCAAGTATTAGCGGGACGTTACAATGAGCAGTTCTTC
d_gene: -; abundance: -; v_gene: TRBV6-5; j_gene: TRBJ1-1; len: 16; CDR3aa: CASSYGRVIWNTEAFF; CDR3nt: TGTGCCAGCAGTTACGGCAGGGTGATTTGGAACACTGAAGCTTTCTTT
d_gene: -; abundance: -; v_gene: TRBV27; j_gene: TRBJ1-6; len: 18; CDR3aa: CASSLSPRQQYFHSPLHF; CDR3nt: TGTGCCAGCAGTTTATCTCCGAGACAGCAATACTTCCATTCACCCCTCCACTTT
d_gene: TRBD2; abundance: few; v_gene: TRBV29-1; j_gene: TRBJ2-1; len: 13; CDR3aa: CSLTGGLTGEQFF; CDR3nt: TGCAGCCTCACGGGGGGACTAACGGGTGAGCAGTTCTTC
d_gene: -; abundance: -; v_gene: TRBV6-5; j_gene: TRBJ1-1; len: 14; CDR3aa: CASRGQGRNTEAFF; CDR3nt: TGTGCCAGCAGGGGTCAGGGGCGGAACACTGAAGCTTTCTTT
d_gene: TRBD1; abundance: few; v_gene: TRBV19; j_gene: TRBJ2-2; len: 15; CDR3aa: CASSIAQGAAGELFF; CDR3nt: TGTGCCAGTAGTATAGCTCAGGGGGCGGCCGGGGAGCTGTTTTTT
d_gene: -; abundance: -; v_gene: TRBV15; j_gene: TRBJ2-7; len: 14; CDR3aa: CATSRGLAGYEQYF; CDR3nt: TGTGCCACCAGCAGAGGGCTAGCTGGCTACGAGCAGTACTTC
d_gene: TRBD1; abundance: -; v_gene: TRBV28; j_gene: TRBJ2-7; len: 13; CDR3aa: CASSWQGAREQYF; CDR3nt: TGTGCCAGCAGTTGGCAGGGGGCGCGGGAGCAGTACTTC
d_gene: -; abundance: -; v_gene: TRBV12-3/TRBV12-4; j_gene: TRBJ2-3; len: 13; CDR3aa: CASNTRRGDTQYF; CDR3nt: TGTGCCAGCAATACTAGGCGTGGGGATACGCAGTATTTT
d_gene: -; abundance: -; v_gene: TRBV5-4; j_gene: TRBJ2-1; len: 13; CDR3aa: CASSLTVVNEQFF; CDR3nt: TGTGCCAGCAGCTTAACAGTTGTGAATGAGCAGTTCTTC
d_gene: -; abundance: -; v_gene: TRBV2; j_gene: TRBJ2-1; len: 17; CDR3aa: CASSIGRGGTSYNEQFF; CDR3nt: TGTGCCAGCAGTATTGGGCGGGGCGGGACCTCCTACAATGAGCAGTTCTTC
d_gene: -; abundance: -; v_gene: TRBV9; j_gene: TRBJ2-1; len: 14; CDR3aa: CASSVDPSSDEQFF; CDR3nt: TGTGCCAGCAGCGTAGACCCTAGCAGCGATGAGCAGTTCTTC
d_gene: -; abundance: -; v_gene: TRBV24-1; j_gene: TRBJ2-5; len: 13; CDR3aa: CATSDRVRETQYF; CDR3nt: TGTGCCACCAGTGACAGGGTGAGGGAGACCCAGTACTTC
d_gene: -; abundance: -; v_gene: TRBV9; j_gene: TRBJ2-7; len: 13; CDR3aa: CASSVAQGSGQYF; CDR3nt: TGTGCCAGCAGCGTTGCCCAAGGGAGCGGGCAGTACTTC
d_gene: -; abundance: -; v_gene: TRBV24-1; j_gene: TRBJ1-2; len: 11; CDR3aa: CASRGSGGYTF; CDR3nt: TGTGCCAGCCGAGGGTCCGGTGGCTACACCTTC
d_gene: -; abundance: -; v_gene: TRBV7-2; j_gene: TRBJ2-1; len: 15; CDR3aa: CASSFRDSTYNEQFF; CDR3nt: TGTGCCAGCAGCTTCCGGGACTCAACCTACAATGAGCAGTTCTTC
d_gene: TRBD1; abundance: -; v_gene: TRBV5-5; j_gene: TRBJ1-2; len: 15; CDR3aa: CASSSMTGVSYGYTF; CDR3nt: TGTGCCAGCAGCTCCATGACAGGGGTTAGCTATGGCTACACCTTC
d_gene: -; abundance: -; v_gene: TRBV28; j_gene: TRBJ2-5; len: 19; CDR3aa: CASSSWSAGALAARETQYF; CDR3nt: TGTGCCAGCAGTTCCTGGTCCGCAGGGGCTTTAGCAGCCAGAGAGACCCAGTACTTC
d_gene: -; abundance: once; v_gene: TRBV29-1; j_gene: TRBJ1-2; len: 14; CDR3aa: CSDAEGEAPYGYTF; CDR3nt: TGCAGCGATGCCGAAGGGGAAGCACCCTATGGCTACACCTTC
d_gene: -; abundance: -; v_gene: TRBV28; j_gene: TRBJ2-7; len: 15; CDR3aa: CASSLMGANSYEQYF; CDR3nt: TGTGCCAGCAGTTTAATGGGGGCCAACTCCTACGAGCAGTACTTC
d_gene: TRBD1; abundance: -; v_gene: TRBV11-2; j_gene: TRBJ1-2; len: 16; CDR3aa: CASSLAGTAQTYGYTF; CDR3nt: TGTGCCAGCAGCTTAGCAGGGACAGCCCAAACCTATGGCTACACCTTC
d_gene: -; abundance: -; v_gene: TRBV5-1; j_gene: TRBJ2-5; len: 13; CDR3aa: CASSLGAKETQYF; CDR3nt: TGCGCCAGCAGCTTAGGGGCCAAAGAGACCCAGTACTTC
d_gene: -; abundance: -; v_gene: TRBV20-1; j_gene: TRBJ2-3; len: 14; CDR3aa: CSASIVGGTDTQYF; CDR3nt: TGCAGTGCTAGTATCGTGGGAGGCACAGATACGCAGTATTTT
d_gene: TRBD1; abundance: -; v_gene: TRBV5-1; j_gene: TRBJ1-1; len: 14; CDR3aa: CASSRQGPNTEAFF; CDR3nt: TGCGCCAGCAGCCGACAGGGGCCGAACACTGAAGCTTTCTTT